The sequence of this T cell receptor beta chain was determined in a study of blood T cell repertoires in COVID-19. Study overall: From the United States, Italy and Spain came samples of acute and convalescent COVID-19. Nucleic acid was either cDNA or gDNA, and it came from T cells, B-cell-depleted T cells, or PBMCs.

This clone is a singleton in its sample. CDR3 length: 15 residues. V gave up 4 bases and J gave up 0 bases; unmatched junction bases: 6. Germline V gives CDR1 SGHKS, CDR2 YYEKEE (reference sequence). Original processing notes: Estimation of nucleated cell counts was performed using reference gene primer amplification. Libraries were prepared by immunoSEQ multiplex PCR; TCRdb keeps only in-frame clonotypes and omits some of them. V and J calls and clone size are given by that table; D and trimming were obtained from the DNA. The table lists some 110,000 clones, more than 75% of them singletons. The chain recombines TRBV5-5 with TRBJ2-7, with TRBD2 matching over 8 bases. This TCR came from a man aged 65-85 years with acute or convalescent COVID-19. Material: peripheral blood. CDR3 bases: TGTGCCAGCAGCACGACCGGGGGGGCCTCCTACGAGCAGTACTTC. It is translated as CASSTTGGASYEQYF.